The clone carrying this T cell receptor beta chain turned up a few times. The data belong to a study of blood T cells in healthy people across ages. This CDR3 region has 14 residues. The ends were cut back, 2 bases at V and 5 bases at J, with 10 bases in the middle. Germline CDR1 reads MNHEY; CDR2 reads SVGAGI. Primers used in a second PCR of about 6 to 11 cycles were a sample-barcoded 5' primer and a J-beta primer mix. Each CDR3 protein is one row after TCRdb ran MiXCR on the 5' RACE reads. The table records more than 1.4 million distinct CDR3 sequences, 40% to 50% of them present only once. This TCR was recovered from a woman under 30 in good health. The rearrangement links TRBV6-5 to TRBJ1-5; D is unresolved. Sequenced material: blood. CDR3 sequence reads: CASSYGRSDQPQHF. The CDR3 bases are TGTGCCAGCAGTTACGGACGTTCCGATCAGCCCCAGCATTTT.